Sequencing of this T cell receptor (beta chain) was carried out in a study of cytomegalovirus exposure and HLA in healthy donors (dated by TCRdb to the late 2010s). Regarding the complete study: An earlier analysis of some 500 of the donors reported 276 Gb of sequence data and approximately 110 million unique TCR beta sequences from about 179 million T cells. A later analysis re-examined previously published TCR beta repertoires from roughly 720 donors and added high-resolution HLA genotyping to investigate patterns of TCR occurrence. Rather than using new phenotypic data, the later analysis identified candidate immune exposures from TCR beta sequences and from how often those sequences occurred across donors. Among some 400 genotyped donors of the cohort, an average of roughly 230,000 unique TCR beta nucleotide sequences was sequenced per donor, of which 15% to 20% were non-productive. Around 330 gigabases of sequencing data and 91 million or so unique TCR sequences made up an early release that covered several hundred HLA-typed donors. Every repertoire in the discovery cohort had been generated on one and the same sequencing platform. The study used immunosequencing to profile the T cell repertoires of under 700 subjects and linked those repertoires to cytomegalovirus serostatus. A later genetic analysis used genome-wide SNP genotypes for about 65% of the roughly 700 donors, treating that subset as a discovery cohort. Donor age, sex, ethnicity and CMV serostatus were collected together with the repertoire data. The study was designed to test whether signatures of past pathogen exposure could be identified by cataloging public T cell receptors. HLA typing covered class I and class II loci at four-digit resolution. To predict cytomegalovirus infection status, the study brought together high-throughput TCR immunosequencing, statistical association of individual TCRs with disease status, and machine learning. A separate validation cohort of about 110 different subjects was used in addition to the roughly 640-subject first cohort. The genetic ancestry cluster associated with self-reported Caucasian donors included about 81% of the roughly 400 genotyped donors. Roughly 5 DR-DQ haplotypes were treated as single units for association and clustering because of strong linkage in the cohort. Typing coverage varied by locus: roughly 629-630 donors for A, B, C, DRB1 and DQB1; under 550 for DQA1; about 570 for DPA1; approximately 490 for DPB1. An earlier analysis of about 620 of the donors applied high-throughput TCR beta sequencing to assess whether each TCR beta V gene segment acted as functional or pseudogenic. The research as a whole found: Several of the top co-occurrence clusters appeared to be linked to parvovirus B19, influenza, CMV and Epstein-Barr virus, according to a later analysis. A further reported finding was that TCR beta sequences accurately predicted the HLA-A and HLA-B alleles for most subjects in the first cohort. HLA typing was unavailable for some donors at each locus, so association tests used only the typed subset. A later genetic analysis associated a missense DCLRE1C variant with V-gene and J-gene trimming of TCR beta chains, and an independent cohort replicated the association. A cluster of highly shared sequence variants was judged likely to be a technical artifact of the sequencing pipeline. The classifier was reported to diagnose cytomegalovirus status with high specificity and sensitivity in both the original cohort and the validation cohort. In vitro tests confirmed that a few of the cytomegalovirus-associated TCR beta chains recognize cytomegalovirus antigens. A later analysis found that HLA-associated TCR beta chains were more clonally expanded and had lower generation probabilities than equally common non-associated chains. Across donors, most TCR sequences were observed very rarely, whereas some public TCRs were present in many individuals. Some IMGT-functional V segments, including TRBV6-2 and TRBV6-3, could not be distinguished by the 87-base-pair reads and were therefore excluded. At a false discovery rate of 0.05, a later analysis linked under 20,000 TCR beta sequences to specific HLA alleles. CMV serostatus was the only immune exposure information available for the cohort. In this cohort, only TCR beta chains were sequenced, and detectable features were limited by the absence of alpha or paired-chain data. Broadly in line with IMGT annotations, most TCR beta V segments showed up in productive rearrangements about 90% or about 30% of the time in an earlier analysis of 450 to 600 of the donors. Correlated functional status among segregating V segments might reflect linkage disequilibrium, but an unknown experimental factor could not be ruled out. The presence/absence analyses assumed that sequencing depth was roughly uniform across donors, and that assumption may not be true. When HLA alleles, especially DR and DQ, strongly co-occurred, attributing TCR associations to individual alleles was difficult. In a later analysis, most CMV-associated TCR beta chains were found to appear HLA-restricted, with HLA associations seemingly driven largely by CMV exposure. In a later analysis, the rate of TCR association differed among HLA loci, with DRB1 alleles having the most associated TCRs and HLA-C alleles having the fewest. The earlier analysis of 587 of the donors excluded 15 to 20 rarely observed V segments, including chromosome 9 orphons, because counts were too low. According to the authors, the approach could potentially be generalized to other disease states and immunological phenotypes. The study listed 150 to 200 TCR beta chains as associated with cytomegalovirus. A later genetic analysis reported fewer N-insertions in productive TCRs among donors in an Asian-associated ancestry cluster than the roughly 670-donor mean.

The cohort consisted of 600 to 700 healthy bone marrow donors. At the time of sampling, all cohort members were nominally healthy, though unrecorded immune exposures were likely present. The donor was CMV seropositive and belonged to the group of some 290 seropositive cohort members. Each donor provided a peripheral blood sample, and peripheral blood mononuclear cells were used for TCR beta sequencing. Genomic DNA extraction from the blood cell samples was performed with the Qiagen DNeasy Blood Extraction Kit. There are 15 amino acids in the CDR3, from cysteine to phenylalanine inclusive. Only CDR3 DNA remains: 45 bases, in frame from the first base. Sequences MDHEN (CDR1) and SYDVKM (CDR2) are obtained from the germline V gene. Trimming at the junction amounts to 10 bases on V and 5 bases on J, and the germline ends lie 21 bases apart. Worth noting for this clone: Its antigen has not been determined. No much larger clonotype is one base removed from it; base qualities were not supplied.

The library was prepared using the immunoSEQ multiplex PCR assay. A mixture of 60 forward primers for TCR Vbeta segments and 13 reverse primers for TCR Jbeta segments was used in the multiplex PCR. Amplification of the CDR3 region of rearranged TCR beta genes was performed with a multiplex PCR assay on genomic DNA. Amplified TCR beta libraries were sequenced as 87-base-pair reads on the Illumina HiSeq System. The paper's data handling went like this. In a later analysis, 77 million or so unique TCR beta chains were counted across the roughly 610 repertoires, and about 9.9 million of these chains were shared by at least two donors. Raw reads were error-corrected and collapsed into unique sequences by a nearest-neighbor algorithm in which closely related sequences were merged to remove PCR and sequencing errors. V, D and J gene segments were assigned by aligning CDR3 sequences to IMGT reference sequences. Each retained sequence needed at least a six-nucleotide match to both a V gene segment and a J gene segment. Rearrangements were called productive when the CDR3 lacked stop codons and stayed in frame with V and J; all others were non-productive. CDR3 was defined according to IMGT convention as the region running from the second conserved V-encoded cysteine to the conserved J-encoded phenylalanine. The earlier analysis of 587 of the donors excluded any sequence lacking an unambiguous match to a single V gene segment. In an earlier analysis of 587 of the donors, V segments were called functional above 56.7% productive rearrangements and were called segregating when the between-donor standard deviation exceeded 5%. A statistical classification framework was developed to diagnose cytomegalovirus status using the catalog of TCR beta chain sequences. In a later analysis, V and J genes were assigned by comparing TCR nucleotide sequences against IMGT/GENE-DB human TR gene sequences. In a later analysis, CDR3 sequences and most-parsimonious VDJ recombination scenarios were assigned using the TCRdist pipeline. In a later analysis, each TCR beta chain was defined by its CDR3 amino acid sequence together with its V-gene family, and reads without a unique V-gene family were excluded. To address suspected cross-contamination and a sequencing artifact, a later analysis removed 550 to 750 highly shared, low-generation-probability nucleotide sequences. A later analysis calculated a clonal expansion index for each public chain from normalized within-repertoire ranks of inferred template counts. In a later analysis, generation probabilities were computed using a VDJ recombination model fitted to out-of-frame rearrangements, and the results were checked against IGoR. Hypergeometric tests were used in a later analysis to score TCR-TCR, TCR-HLA and TCR-CMV co-occurrence, with a repertoire-size bias correction applied to the TCR pairs. In a later analysis, false discovery rates were estimated by permuting HLA or CMV assignments 20 times. A later analysis grouped co-occurring TCRs with DBSCAN, adding TCRdist sequence similarity when clustering within HLA-allele-positive subsets. For co-occurrence clustering, repertoires with fewer than 30,000 or more than 120,000 public chains were excluded, along with four to six repertoires with anomalous nucleotide sharing. What TCRdb holds here is the immuneACCESS table cut down to in-frame rearrangements. Part of the clones is not present; checked against another copy, under half of the missing clones reflect an unresolved V gene, and the others are unexplained. Clone size and the V and J calls come from that table; the DNA yielded D and trimming. This sample has tens of thousands of clones in its table, and around 82% of those were observed once. The top ten constitute approximately 10% of the sample.

This chain joins TRBV28 to TRBJ2-1, with the D segment identity uncertain. This clonotype was obtained from a woman aged 18-30 years in good health and CMV-seropositive. The sequencing sample was made of PBMCs. The CDR3 reads as follows: CATRNPENYNNEQFF. The base sequence is TGTGCCACCCGAAACCCAGAAAATTATAACAATGAGCAGTTCTTC.